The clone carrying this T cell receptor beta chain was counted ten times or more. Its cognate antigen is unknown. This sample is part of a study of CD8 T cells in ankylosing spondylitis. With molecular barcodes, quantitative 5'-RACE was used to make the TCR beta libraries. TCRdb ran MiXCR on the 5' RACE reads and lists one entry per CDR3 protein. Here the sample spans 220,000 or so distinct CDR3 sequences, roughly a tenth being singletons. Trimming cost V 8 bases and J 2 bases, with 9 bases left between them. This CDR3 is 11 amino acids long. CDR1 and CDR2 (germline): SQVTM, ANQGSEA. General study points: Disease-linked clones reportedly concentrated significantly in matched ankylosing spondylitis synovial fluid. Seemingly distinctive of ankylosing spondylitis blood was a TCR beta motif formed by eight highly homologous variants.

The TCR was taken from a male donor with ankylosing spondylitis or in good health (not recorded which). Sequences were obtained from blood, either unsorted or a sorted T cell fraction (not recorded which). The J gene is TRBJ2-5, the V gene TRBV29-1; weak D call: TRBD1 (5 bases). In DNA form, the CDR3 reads TGCAGCATGCGACAGCAAGAGACCCAGTACTTC. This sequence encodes CSMRQQETQYF. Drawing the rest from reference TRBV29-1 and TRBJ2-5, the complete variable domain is SAVISQKPSRDICQRGTSLTIQCQVDSQVTMMFWYRQQPGQSLTLIATANQGSEATYESGFVIDKFPISRPNLTFSTLTVSNMSPEDSSIYLCSMRQQETQYFGPGTRLLVL.